These T cell receptor beta chains were read from a single sample in a study of blood T cell repertoires in COVID-19. TCRdb keeps only in-frame clones here, not all; method: immunoSEQ multiplex PCR. The table includes about 100,000 clones, 91% detected once. The specimen was peripheral blood. All receptors derive from a man in his forties or fifties with active COVID-19. The conserved cysteine and the conserved F or W are not part of the CDR3 here. Fields, in order: CDR3 protein, V gene, J gene.

CDR3aa: ASSGQDNEQF
v_gene: TRBV2
j_gene: TRBJ2-1

CDR3aa: ASRGTRVSQETQY
v_gene: TRBV2
j_gene: TRBJ2-5

CDR3aa: SVEPGKETQY
v_gene: TRBV29-1
j_gene: TRBJ2-5

CDR3aa: ASSLAGGSTEQF
v_gene: TRBV5-4
j_gene: TRBJ2-1

CDR3aa: ASSVERGVGSPLH
v_gene: TRBV9
j_gene: TRBJ1-6

CDR3aa: ASSVGTGNSGANVLT
v_gene: TRBV9
j_gene: TRBJ2-6

CDR3aa: ATRDRLRVNTEAF
v_gene: TRBV6-5
j_gene: TRBJ1-1

CDR3aa: ASSIGTGYGELF
v_gene: TRBV2
j_gene: TRBJ2-2

CDR3aa: ASYLVPYEQY
v_gene: TRBV2
j_gene: TRBJ2-7

CDR3aa: ASRTSGNTIY
v_gene: TRBV4-2
j_gene: TRBJ1-3

CDR3aa: ASSLRGGPGREQY
v_gene: TRBV7-2
j_gene: TRBJ2-7

CDR3aa: SVGRSGGGTDTQY
v_gene: TRBV29-1
j_gene: TRBJ2-3

CDR3aa: ASSDSLNTGELF
v_gene: TRBV6-5
j_gene: TRBJ2-2

CDR3aa: ASLAGQRPYEQY
v_gene: TRBV2
j_gene: TRBJ2-7

CDR3aa: AGGDSGYT
v_gene: TRBV6-6
j_gene: TRBJ1-2

CDR3aa: ASSLESGLAGDEQF
v_gene: TRBV5-1
j_gene: TRBJ2-1

CDR3aa: ASSPGGPQPQH
v_gene: TRBV18
j_gene: TRBJ1-5

CDR3aa: ASSVGLVYT
v_gene: TRBV9
j_gene: TRBJ1-2

CDR3aa: ASGLEQGIPDKDNNQPQH
v_gene: TRBV12-5
j_gene: TRBJ1-5

CDR3aa: ASTELRFEQY
v_gene: TRBV6-5
j_gene: TRBJ2-7

CDR3aa: ASSFRTETDTQY
v_gene: TRBV11-2
j_gene: TRBJ2-3

CDR3aa: ASSFIYRGGTDTQY
v_gene: TRBV5-1
j_gene: TRBJ2-3

CDR3aa: AIAPTSYNEQF
v_gene: TRBV6-5
j_gene: TRBJ2-1

CDR3aa: AISGTTGGAGTETQY
v_gene: TRBV10-3
j_gene: TRBJ2-5

CDR3aa: ASSLLGGGSYEQY
v_gene: TRBV5-1
j_gene: TRBJ2-7

CDR3aa: ATSRRQGSGEQY
v_gene: TRBV15
j_gene: TRBJ2-7

CDR3aa: ASSYSDRFSLH
v_gene: TRBV7-2
j_gene: TRBJ1-6

CDR3aa: ASGLETVSNEQF
v_gene: TRBV12-5
j_gene: TRBJ2-1

CDR3aa: ASSPPTASTDTQY
v_gene: TRBV18
j_gene: TRBJ2-3

CDR3aa: ASSARGKETQY
v_gene: TRBV12-3/TRBV12-4
j_gene: TRBJ2-5

CDR3aa: ASSLLQGGDGEKLF
v_gene: TRBV9
j_gene: TRBJ1-4

CDR3aa: ASSLQRERRGEQF
v_gene: TRBV7-2
j_gene: TRBJ2-1

CDR3aa: ASTPLAGGPYTDTQY
v_gene: TRBV7-9
j_gene: TRBJ2-3

CDR3aa: ASSARGGSYNSPLH
v_gene: TRBV25-1
j_gene: TRBJ1-6

CDR3aa: ASSTSGRGRKNIQY
v_gene: TRBV19
j_gene: TRBJ2-4

CDR3aa: ASSQGGSGGYNEQF
v_gene: TRBV4-2
j_gene: TRBJ2-1

CDR3aa: ASSTTTQPYNEQF
v_gene: TRBV7-6
j_gene: TRBJ2-1

CDR3aa: AISPGGTGVGYT
v_gene: TRBV10-3
j_gene: TRBJ1-2

CDR3aa: ASSLGGLAGTETQY
v_gene: TRBV5-1
j_gene: TRBJ2-5

CDR3aa: ASSAGQSSLH
v_gene: TRBV19
j_gene: TRBJ1-6

CDR3aa: ASSYGRGQFSYT
v_gene: TRBV6-5
j_gene: TRBJ1-2